This TCR beta chain was captured by sequencing in a study of T cells in Graves' hyperthyroidism and ophthalmopathy. Study observations and caveats: It was a median approximately 7.1 months before onset that the model predicted ophthalmopathy.

Authors of the study amplified TCR beta CDR3 regions from RNA transcripts. Carried out on the TCR CDR3, a first-round RT-PCR used the HTBI primer set. TCRdb re-called the multiplex PCR reads with MiXCR, one entry per CDR3 protein. The table includes approximately 330,000 distinct CDR3 sequences, about 21% detected once. The CDR3 sequence is 13 residues long. Germline V lookup: CDR1 SGHRS, CDR2 YFSETQ. Trimming took 4 bases from V and 10 from J, leaving 15 bases between them. Concerning this clonotype: Its antigen is as yet unknown.

Calling Graves' hyperthyroidism stable meant ophthalmopathy did not progress within 18 months. Input material: blood. This sequence was found in a woman aged 50 to 60 with Graves' hyperthyroidism. This chain joins TRBV5-1 and TRBJ2-1; weak D call: TRBD1 (6 bases). The CDR3 sequence: CASSRLERGEQFF. Here the CDR3 DNA reads TGCGCCAGCAGCCGTTTGGAGAGGGGGGAGCAGTTCTTC.